The rows below give T cell receptor beta chains drawn from one sample of a study of neoadjuvant anti-PD-1 for oral cavity cancer. Clones were sequenced by immunoSEQ multiplex PCR, and TCRdb holds only the in-frame ones, with some missing. The sample lists more than 6,000 clones; about 80% were seen once. Sequenced here: PBMCs, sampled before nivolumab (anti-PD-1) treatment. These TCRs come from a person aged 35-79 years with oral cavity squamous cell carcinoma. The CDR3 runs from the conserved cysteine through the conserved F or W. The order of the fields is clone size, V gene, J gene, D gene, CDR3 DNA, CDR3 protein. The D gene is left open where the match is weak. Size is stated for part of the rows, as once, few or many counts, or as a class when the clone is expanded.

abundance: once; v_gene: TRBV6-1; j_gene: TRBJ2-6; d_gene: NA; CDR3nt: TGTGCCAGCAGTGGGACTGTCTCTGGGGCCAACGTCCTGACTTTC; CDR3aa: CASSGTVSGANVLTF
abundance: NA; v_gene: TRBV7-9; j_gene: TRBJ2-1; d_gene: NA; CDR3nt: TGTGCCAGCAGCGAGGGGGACTCCTACAATGAGCAGTTCTTC; CDR3aa: CASSEGDSYNEQFF
abundance: few; v_gene: TRBV19; j_gene: TRBJ1-1; d_gene: NA; CDR3nt: TGTGCCAGTAGTATAAGTTACACCGCTGGTGAAGCTTTCTTT; CDR3aa: CASSISYTAGEAFF
abundance: once; v_gene: TRBV5-1; j_gene: TRBJ1-1; d_gene: NA; CDR3nt: TGCGCCAGCAGCTTAGGGGTTATCAACACTGAAGCTTTCTTT; CDR3aa: CASSLGVINTEAFF
abundance: NA; v_gene: TRBV27; j_gene: TRBJ2-7; d_gene: NA; CDR3nt: TGTGCCAGCAGTCCACTACCGGGGAGGACAAGCTCCTACGAGCAGTACTTC; CDR3aa: CASSPLPGRTSSYEQYF
abundance: NA; v_gene: TRBV4-1; j_gene: TRBJ1-6; d_gene: NA; CDR3nt: TGCGCCAGCAGCCAAGACAGGGTTGGGTCACCCCTCCACTTT; CDR3aa: CASSQDRVGSPLHF
abundance: NA; v_gene: TRBV7-9; j_gene: TRBJ1-1; d_gene: NA; CDR3nt: TGTGCCAGCAGCTTAGAGGTAATGAACACTGAAGCTTTCTTT; CDR3aa: CASSLEVMNTEAFF
abundance: NA; v_gene: TRBV7-7; j_gene: TRBJ2-5; d_gene: TRBD2; CDR3nt: TGTGCCAGCAGCCACGGGGTAGCGGGGGGCGAGGGGGCCCAGTACTTC; CDR3aa: CASSHGVAGGEGAQYF
abundance: NA; v_gene: TRBV19; j_gene: TRBJ2-2; d_gene: TRBD2; CDR3nt: TGTGCCAGTAACACCAACCCTGGACTAGCGGGGGCGGGCACCGGGGAGCTGTTTTTT; CDR3aa: CASNTNPGLAGAGTGELFF
abundance: NA; v_gene: TRBV7-8; j_gene: TRBJ1-2; d_gene: NA; CDR3nt: TGTGCCAGCAGTCCACTTCGAATAGACAGCTCCTACACTAACTATGGCTACACCTTC; CDR3aa: CASSPLRIDSSYTNYGYTF
abundance: few; v_gene: TRBV7-9; j_gene: TRBJ1-3; d_gene: NA; CDR3nt: TGTGCCAGCAGCTTAAGGACGACAGAGCCAAACACCATATATTTT; CDR3aa: CASSLRTTEPNTIYF
abundance: NA; v_gene: TRBV19; j_gene: TRBJ1-5; d_gene: NA; CDR3nt: TGTGCCAGTAGTATCTTCGAGACAGGTGACCAGCCCCAGCATTTT; CDR3aa: CASSIFETGDQPQHF
abundance: NA; v_gene: TRBV5-4; j_gene: TRBJ2-2; d_gene: TRBD2; CDR3nt: TGTGCCAGCATGGAACTAGCGGGGGGGACCGGGGAGCTGTTTTTT; CDR3aa: CASMELAGGTGELFF
abundance: NA; v_gene: TRBV4-1; j_gene: TRBJ1-2; d_gene: NA; CDR3nt: TGCGCCAGCAGCCAAGAAGCGGGGGGGATCTCCTATGGCTACACCTTC; CDR3aa: CASSQEAGGISYGYTF
abundance: NA; v_gene: TRBV5-4; j_gene: TRBJ2-5; d_gene: NA; CDR3nt: TGTGCCAGCAGCTTGGAGCCTAGCCGCCAAGAGACCCAGTACTTC; CDR3aa: CASSLEPSRQETQYF
abundance: NA; v_gene: TRBV5-1; j_gene: TRBJ2-3; d_gene: NA; CDR3nt: TGCGCCAGCGACAGGGAGGGCCCTACAGATACGCAGTATTTT; CDR3aa: CASDREGPTDTQYF
abundance: NA; v_gene: TRBV29-1; j_gene: TRBJ2-3; d_gene: NA; CDR3nt: TGCAGCGTTGAAAGGCTCTCAGATACGCAGTATTTT; CDR3aa: CSVERLSDTQYF
abundance: NA; v_gene: TRBV19; j_gene: TRBJ2-7; d_gene: NA; CDR3nt: TGTGCCAGTAGTCCTGGACACCACTACGAGCAGTACTTC; CDR3aa: CASSPGHHYEQYF
abundance: once; v_gene: TRBV5-4; j_gene: TRBJ1-1; d_gene: NA; CDR3nt: TGTGCCAGCAGCCCGCTACCCCCAGGTCGAGGCACTGAAGCTTTCTTT; CDR3aa: CASSPLPPGRGTEAFF
abundance: NA; v_gene: TRBV4-1; j_gene: TRBJ2-5; d_gene: NA; CDR3nt: TGCGCCAGCAGCCAAGTAGGTCCTCAAGAGACCCAGTACTTC; CDR3aa: CASSQVGPQETQYF
abundance: NA; v_gene: TRBV29-1; j_gene: TRBJ2-7; d_gene: NA; CDR3nt: TGCAGCGTCGGCAGTAACGAGCAGTACTTC; CDR3aa: CSVGSNEQYF
abundance: NA; v_gene: TRBV7-2; j_gene: TRBJ2-7; d_gene: NA; CDR3nt: TGTGCCAGCAGCATTCCCTCGCGCGAGCAGTACTTC; CDR3aa: CASSIPSREQYF
abundance: NA; v_gene: TRBV2; j_gene: TRBJ1-2; d_gene: NA; CDR3nt: TGTGCCAGCAGTGAGGAAATGGGGGCGCTTGGCTACACCTTC; CDR3aa: CASSEEMGALGYTF
abundance: NA; v_gene: TRBV19; j_gene: TRBJ2-2; d_gene: NA; CDR3nt: TGTGCCAGTAGTTTCACAGGGACCGGGGAGCTGTTTTTT; CDR3aa: CASSFTGTGELFF
abundance: NA; v_gene: TRBV2; j_gene: TRBJ2-2; d_gene: NA; CDR3nt: TGTGCCAGCAGTGAGATGAGCAACACCGGGGAGCTGTTTTTT; CDR3aa: CASSEMSNTGELFF
abundance: NA; v_gene: TRBV19; j_gene: TRBJ2-7; d_gene: NA; CDR3nt: TGTGCCAGTAGTAACGGCTACGAGCAGTACTTC; CDR3aa: CASSNGYEQYF
abundance: NA; v_gene: TRBV9; j_gene: TRBJ2-1; d_gene: NA; CDR3nt: TGTGCCAGCAGCGTAGAAGGGATTTACAATGAGCAGTTCTTC; CDR3aa: CASSVEGIYNEQFF
abundance: NA; v_gene: TRBV6-5; j_gene: TRBJ1-5; d_gene: TRBD1; CDR3nt: TGTGCCAGCAGCATACAGGGGATTAGCAATCAGCCCCAGCATTTT; CDR3aa: CASSIQGISNQPQHF
abundance: NA; v_gene: TRBV2; j_gene: TRBJ2-1; d_gene: TRBD2; CDR3nt: TGTGCCAGCAGGTGGGCTAGCGGGGGGGCAAATGAGCAGTTCTTC; CDR3aa: CASRWASGGANEQFF
abundance: NA; v_gene: TRBV5-4; j_gene: TRBJ2-3; d_gene: TRBD2; CDR3nt: TGTGCCAGCAGCTTGGATAGCGGGGGCCTTAGCACAGATACGCAGTATTTT; CDR3aa: CASSLDSGGLSTDTQYF
abundance: once; v_gene: TRBV2; j_gene: TRBJ1-3; d_gene: TRBD1; CDR3nt: TGTGCCAGCCAGGGGGCGGACACCATATATTTT; CDR3aa: CASQGADTIYF